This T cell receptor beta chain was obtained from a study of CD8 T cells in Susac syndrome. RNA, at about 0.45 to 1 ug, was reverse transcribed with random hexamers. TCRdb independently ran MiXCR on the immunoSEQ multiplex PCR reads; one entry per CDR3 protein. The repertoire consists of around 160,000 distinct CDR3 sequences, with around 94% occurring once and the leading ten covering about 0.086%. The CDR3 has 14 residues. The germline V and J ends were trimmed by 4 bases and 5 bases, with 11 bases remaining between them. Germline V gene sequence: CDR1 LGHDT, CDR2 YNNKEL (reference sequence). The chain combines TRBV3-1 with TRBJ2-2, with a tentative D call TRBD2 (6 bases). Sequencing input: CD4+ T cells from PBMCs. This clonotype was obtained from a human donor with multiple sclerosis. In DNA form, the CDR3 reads TGTGCCAGCAGCCCGGCGGGGATTACCGGGGAGCTGTTTTTT. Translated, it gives CASSPAGITGELFF.